Listed here are 19 T cell receptor beta chains from one sample, sequenced in a study of cytomegalovirus exposure and HLA in healthy donors. The PCR ran on 60 Vbeta and 13 Jbeta primers. Produced via immunoSEQ multiplex PCR; TCRdb's table is partial and in-frame only. The sample yields roughly 110,000 clones, about 81% seen once. Sequencing was performed on PBMCs. Receptors were obtained from a male donor in good health and CMV-seropositive.

The chain links TRBV2 to TRBJ2-1; D perhaps matches TRBD2 (6 bases). The CDR3 consists of 15 residues. Trimming shortened V by 9 bases and J by 0 bases, and 15 bases separated the two germline ends. CDR1 and CDR2 (germline): SNHLY, FYNNEI. CDR3 in DNA: TGTGCCAGTAGGGAGGAGCGTAGCTCCTACAATGAGCAGTTCTTC. As protein: CASREERSSYNEQFF.

This clone appeared once. The chain combines TRBV7-3 with TRBJ2-7; perhaps TRBD1 as D (6 bases). Germline-derived CDR1 and CDR2 are SGHTA and FQGTGA. Trimming took 1 base from V and 6 from J, leaving 22 bases between them. This CDR3 region has 17 residues. In nucleotides, the CDR3 is TGTGCCAGCAGCTTAATGGCCTCGGCAGGGGCCGCCGGCGAGCAGTACTTC. This sequence encodes CASSLMASAGAAGEQYF.

This chain uses TRBV27 with TRBJ1-4; the match to TRBD1 covers 7 bases. J gave up 3 bases and V 7 bases, and 17 bases lay outside the gene matches. CDR3 length: 18 residues. In germline, CDR1 is MNHEY, CDR2 SMNVEV (reference sequence). As DNA, the CDR3 is TGTGCCAGCAACACCGGGACAGAGAGTAAGGCAGCTAATGAAAAACTGTTTTTT. Translation gives CASNTGTESKAANEKLFF.

The sample holds a few counts of this clone. The chain combines TRBV25-1 with TRBJ1-2; no clear D. Looked up from germline, CDR1 is MGHDK and CDR2 is SYGVNS. V was shortened by 6 bases and J by 7 bases, with 18 bases between the two germline ends. The CDR3 is 14 amino acids. The CDR3 sequence is CASSPMTELFGYTF. CDR3 bases: TGTGCCAGCAGCCCCATGACTGAACTATTTGGCTACACCTTC.

The gene calls are TRBV18 and TRBJ1-4; the D gene is possibly TRBD1 (6 bases). The CDR3 covers 16 residues. Deletions cut 2 bases from V and 3 bases from J, with 13 bases between. Germline CDR1 and CDR2: KGHSH and LQKENI. The CDR3, as DNA: TGTGCCAGCTCACCATACTTCGGACAGTCTAATGAAAAACTGTTTTTT. Translating gives CASSPYFGQSNEKLFF.

The gene calls are TRBV28 and TRBJ2-7; 9 nucleotides line up with TRBD2. Germline V gene sequence: CDR1 MDHEN, CDR2 SYDVKM. The CDR3 length is 14 residues. Trimming cost V 7 bases and J 2 bases; bases outside gene matches: 6. The CDR3 is CASTTWTSAYEQYF. Here the CDR3 DNA reads TGTGCCAGCACCACTTGGACTAGCGCCTACGAGCAGTACTTC.

V and J are TRBV18 and TRBJ2-1, with TRBD1 matching 10 bases. Per the germline V gene, CDR1 is KGHSH and CDR2 is LQKENI. CDR3 size: 14 residues. The ends lost 7 bases at V and 8 bases at J; junction bases unmatched: 8. In DNA form, the CDR3 reads TGTGCCAGCTTCGGACAGGGGGGGGGCGATGAGCAGTTCTTC. Translated: CASFGQGGGDEQFF. The entire variable domain, with the rest obtained from reference TRBV18 and TRBJ2-1, is as follows: NAGVMQNPRHLVRRRGQEARLRCSPMKGHSHVYWYRQLPEEGLKFMVYLQKENIIDESGMPKERFSAEFPKEGPSILRIQQVVRGDSAAYFCASFGQGGGDEQFFGPGTRLTVL.

This sequence joins TRBV5-6 and TRBJ2-7, with D hard to call. Germline CDR1 reads SGHDT; CDR2 reads YYEEEE. V was cut by 3 bases and J by 0 bases, with 10 bases left in between. The CDR3 is made up of 14 amino acids. The chain's CDR3 is CASSSRVSSYEQYF. CDR3 nucleotides: TGTGCCAGCAGCTCTAGAGTAAGCTCCTACGAGCAGTACTTC.

The chain uses TRBV29-1 and TRBJ1-1; 8 bases match TRBD1. Trimming cost V 4 bases and J 5 bases; bases outside gene matches: 12. This CDR3 has 15 residues. The V gene's germline CDR1 is SQVTM and CDR2 ANQGSEA. The CDR3 coding sequence is TGCAGCGTTGCCCAATTTGGACAGGGTAGGACTGAAGCTTTCTTT. Its translation is CSVAQFGQGRTEAFF.

This chain joins TRBV7-9 and TRBJ2-7, with 9 bases lining up with TRBD1. The CDR3 is made up of 16 amino acids. CDR1 SEHNR and CDR2 FQNEAQ come from the germline V gene (reference sequence). V trimming: 2 bases; J trimming: 4 bases; junction bases outside the gene matches: 9. In DNA form, the CDR3 reads TGTGCCAGCAGCTTACCACAGGGGGCGGGAGTGTACGAGCAGTACTTC. Translated, it gives CASSLPQGAGVYEQYF.

V is TRBV6-5 and J is TRBJ2-7, with D possibly TRBD1 on 6 matching bases. V lost 6 bases, J lost 12 bases, and 15 bases lay in between. CDR3 length: 11 amino acids. The germline gives CDR1 MNHEY, CDR2 SVGAGI. The CDR3 loop is CASRSLGHSYF. DNA for the CDR3: TGTGCCAGCAGGAGTTTGGGACACTCGTACTTC.

The genes are TRBV15 and TRBJ2-2; 7 bases are a match to TRBD2. The CDR3 is made up of 17 amino acids. Unmatched junction bases numbered 10, after V lost 0 bases and J lost 6 bases. Germline CDR1 LNHNV, CDR2 YYDKDF (reference sequence). The CDR3 protein is CATSRDLREGPSGELFF. The CDR3 bases are TGTGCCACCAGCAGAGATCTAAGGGAGGGACCTTCCGGGGAGCTGTTTTTT.

This clone has only a few counts. The J gene is TRBJ1-2, the V gene TRBV5-1; 9 nucleotides agree with TRBD1. With 3 bases clipped from V and 7 bases from J, the junction kept 13 bases outside the gene matches. The germline CDR1 and CDR2 sequences are SGHRS and YFSETQ. The CDR3 has 16 amino acids. Here the CDR3 reads CASSSSLLGQGGGYTF. The CDR3 DNA sequence: TGCGCCAGCAGCTCCTCCCTGTTGGGACAGGGCGGTGGCTACACCTTC.

The rearrangement links TRBV7-2 to TRBJ2-3; D is ambiguous. Germline V lookup: CDR1 SGHTA, CDR2 FQGNSA. CDR3 length equals 13 residues. V lost 8 bases and J lost 0, with 9 bases in between. The CDR3 reads CASANPSTDTQYF. The CDR3 DNA reads TGTGCCAGCGCTAATCCTAGCACAGATACGCAGTATTTT.

This chain uses TRBV20-1 with TRBJ2-7, with D maybe TRBD2 (6 bases). The CDR3 runs 11 residues. Germline V CDR1 and CDR2: DFQATT, SNEGSKA (reference sequence). V lost 3 bases and J lost 3, with 6 bases in between. The CDR3 coding sequence is TGCAGTGCTAGGACTAGCTACGAGCAGTACTTC. This gives the protein CSARTSYEQYF.

The rearrangement joins TRBV7-3 to TRBJ2-1; weak D call: TRBD1 (5 bases). Looked up from germline, CDR1 is SGHTA and CDR2 is FQGTGA. The CDR3 runs to 15 residues. V was pared by 5 bases and J by 9 bases, with 20 bases between. The CDR3 DNA follows: TGTGCCAGCAGCCCCACCCCGCAACAGGTCGGTGAGCAGTTCTTC. Protein: CASSPTPQQVGEQFF.

V and J are TRBV5-1 and TRBJ2-2; 10 positions agree with TRBD2. This CDR3 comprises 20 residues. CDR1 and CDR2 from the germline V gene are SGHRS and YFSETQ. The V gene end was trimmed by 0 bases and the J gene end by 1 base; junction bases not matched to a gene: 12. The CDR3 sequence: CASSLGGASGSFGNTGELFF. DNA for the CDR3: TGCGCCAGCAGCTTGGGGGGTGCTAGCGGGAGTTTCGGGAACACCGGGGAGCTGTTTTTT.

The rearrangement joins TRBV5-5 to TRBJ1-2, with 7 bases fitting TRBD1. This CDR3 has 12 residues. J was trimmed by 10 bases and V by 10 bases; bases with no gene match: 13. The V gene's germline CDR1 is SGHKS and CDR2 YYEKEE (reference sequence). The CDR3 reads CAGSYRGLDYTF. The CDR3 DNA reads TGTGCCGGGTCTTACAGGGGCCTTGACTACACCTTC. Drawing the rest from reference TRBV5-5 and TRBJ1-2, the complete variable domain is DAGVTQSPTHLIKTRGQQVTLRCSPISGHKSVSWYQQVLGQGPQFIFQYYEKEERGRGNFPDRFSARQFPNYSSELNVNALLLGDSALYLCAGSYRGLDYTFGSGTRLTVV.

The genes are TRBV28 and TRBJ2-6; possible D gene TRBD1, 5 bases. The V end was cut by 4 bases, the J end by 4 bases, with 17 bases between. In germline, CDR1 is MDHEN, CDR2 SYDVKM. This CDR3 spans 17 amino acids. The CDR3 region is CASSSQGGSSGANVLTF. The CDR3 DNA reads as TGTGCCAGCAGTTCTCAGGGCGGCAGCTCCGGGGCCAACGTCCTGACTTTC.